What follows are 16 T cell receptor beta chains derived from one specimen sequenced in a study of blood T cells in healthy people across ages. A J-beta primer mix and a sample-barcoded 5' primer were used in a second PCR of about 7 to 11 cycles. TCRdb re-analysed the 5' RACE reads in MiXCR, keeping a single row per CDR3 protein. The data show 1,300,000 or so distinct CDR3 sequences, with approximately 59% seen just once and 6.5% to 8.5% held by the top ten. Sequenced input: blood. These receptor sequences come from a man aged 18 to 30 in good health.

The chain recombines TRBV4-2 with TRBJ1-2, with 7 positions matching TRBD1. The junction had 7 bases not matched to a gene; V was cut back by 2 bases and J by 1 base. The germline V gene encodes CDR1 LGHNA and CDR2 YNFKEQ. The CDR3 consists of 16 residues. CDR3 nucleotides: TGTGCCAGCAGCCAATCCGGGACAGAATATAACTATGGCTACACCTTC. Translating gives CASSQSGTEYNYGYTF.

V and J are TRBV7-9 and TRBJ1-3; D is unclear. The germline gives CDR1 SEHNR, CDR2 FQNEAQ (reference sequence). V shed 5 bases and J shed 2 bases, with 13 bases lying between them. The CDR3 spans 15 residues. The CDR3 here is CASSRPQVPGNTIYF. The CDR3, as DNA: TGTGCCAGCAGCCGCCCCCAGGTTCCTGGAAACACCATATATTTT.

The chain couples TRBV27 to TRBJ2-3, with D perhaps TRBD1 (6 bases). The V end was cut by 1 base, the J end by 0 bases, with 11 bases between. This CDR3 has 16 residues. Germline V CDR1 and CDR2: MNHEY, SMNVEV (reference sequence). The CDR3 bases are TGTGCCAGCAGTTTATACTTTGGGGGCAGCACAGATACGCAGTATTTT. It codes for CASSLYFGGSTDTQYF.

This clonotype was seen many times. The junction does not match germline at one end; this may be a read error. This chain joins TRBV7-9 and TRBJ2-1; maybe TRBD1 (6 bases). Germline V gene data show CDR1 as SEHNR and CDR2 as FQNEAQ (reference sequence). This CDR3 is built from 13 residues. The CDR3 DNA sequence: TGTGCCAGCAGTTTAGGGGGTCTGAATGAGCAGTTCTTC. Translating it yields CASSLGGLNEQFF.

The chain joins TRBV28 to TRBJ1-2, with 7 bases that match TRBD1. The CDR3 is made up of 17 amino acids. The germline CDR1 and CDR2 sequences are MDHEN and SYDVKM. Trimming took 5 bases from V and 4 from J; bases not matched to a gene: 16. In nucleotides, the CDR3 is TGTGCCAGCAGTGGCCCCGGGACAGCATCAGCAGCCTATGGCTACACCTTC. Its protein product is CASSGPGTASAAYGYTF.

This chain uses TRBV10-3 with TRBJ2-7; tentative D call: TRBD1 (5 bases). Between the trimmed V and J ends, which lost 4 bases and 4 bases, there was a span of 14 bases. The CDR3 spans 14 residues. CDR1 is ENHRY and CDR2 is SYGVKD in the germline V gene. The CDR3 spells CAISVRDSYYEQYF. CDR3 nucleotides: TGTGCCATCAGTGTCCGAGACAGCTATTACGAGCAGTACTTC.

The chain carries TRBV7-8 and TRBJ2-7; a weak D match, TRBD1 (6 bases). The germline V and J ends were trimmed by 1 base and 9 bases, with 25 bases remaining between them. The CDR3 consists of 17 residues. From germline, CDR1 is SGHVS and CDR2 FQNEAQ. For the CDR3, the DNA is TGTGCCAGCAGCTTAGACGGGGAGTGGAGACAGGCAGGACGGCAGTACTTC. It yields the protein CASSLDGEWRQAGRQYF.

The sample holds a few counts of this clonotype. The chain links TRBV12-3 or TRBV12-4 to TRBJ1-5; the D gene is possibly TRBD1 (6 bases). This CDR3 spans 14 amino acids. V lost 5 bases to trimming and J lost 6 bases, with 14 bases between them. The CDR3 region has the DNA TGTGCCAGCAGTCTAAGCACAGGGAGTCAGCCCCAGCATTTT. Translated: CASSLSTGSQPQHF.

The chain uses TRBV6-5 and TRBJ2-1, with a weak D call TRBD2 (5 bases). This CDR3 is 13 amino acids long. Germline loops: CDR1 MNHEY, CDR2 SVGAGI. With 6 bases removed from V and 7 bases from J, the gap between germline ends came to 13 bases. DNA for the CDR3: TGTGCCAGCAGCCTCGGACTTAGAAATGAGCAGTTCTTC. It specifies CASSLGLRNEQFF.

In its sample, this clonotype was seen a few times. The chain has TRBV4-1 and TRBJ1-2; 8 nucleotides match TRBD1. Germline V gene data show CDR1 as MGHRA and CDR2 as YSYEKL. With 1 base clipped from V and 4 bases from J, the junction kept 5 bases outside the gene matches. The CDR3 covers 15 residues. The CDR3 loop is CASSQAPGTGYGYTF. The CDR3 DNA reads TGCGCCAGCAGCCAAGCCCCCGGGACAGGCTATGGCTACACCTTC.

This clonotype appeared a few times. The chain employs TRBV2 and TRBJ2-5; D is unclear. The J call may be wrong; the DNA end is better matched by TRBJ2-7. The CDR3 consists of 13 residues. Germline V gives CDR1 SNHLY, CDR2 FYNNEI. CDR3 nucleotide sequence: TGTGCCAGCAGTGGACGAGTAATCTACGAGCAGTACTTC. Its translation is CASSGRVIYEQYF.

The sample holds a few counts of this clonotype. This chain's CDR3 is CASSYVQETQYF. CDR3 bases: TGTGCCAGCAGCTACGTACAAGAGACCCAGTACTTC. The V call is TRBV6-6, the J call TRBJ2-5; no firm D call. This CDR3 region has 12 residues. V was clipped by 6 bases and J by 2 bases, with 7 bases between them. Germline assignment: CDR1 MNHNY and CDR2 SVGAGI (reference sequence).

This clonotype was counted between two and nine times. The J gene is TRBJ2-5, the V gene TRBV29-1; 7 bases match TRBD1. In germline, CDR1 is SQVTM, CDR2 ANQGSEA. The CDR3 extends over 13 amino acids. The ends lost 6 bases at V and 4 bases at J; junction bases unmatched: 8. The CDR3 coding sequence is TGCAGCGTCTTGACAGGGCCGGGAGAGACCCAGTACTTC. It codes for CSVLTGPGETQYF.

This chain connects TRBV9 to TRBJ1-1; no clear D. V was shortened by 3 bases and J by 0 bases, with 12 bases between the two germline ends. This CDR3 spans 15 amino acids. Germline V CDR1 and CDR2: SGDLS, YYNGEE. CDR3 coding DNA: TGTGCCAGCAGCGGGGCAAAGGGAATGAACACTGAAGCTTTCTTT. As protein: CASSGAKGMNTEAFF.

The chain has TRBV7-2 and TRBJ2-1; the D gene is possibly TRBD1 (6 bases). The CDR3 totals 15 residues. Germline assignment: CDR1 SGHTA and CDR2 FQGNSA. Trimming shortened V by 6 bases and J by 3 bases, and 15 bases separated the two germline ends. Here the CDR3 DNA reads TGTGCCAGCAGACCTAGGGGGACCAACTACAATGAGCAGTTCTTC. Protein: CASRPRGTNYNEQFF.

CDR3 sequence: CASSLVSGSSRGYTF. CDR3 in DNA: TGCGCCAGCAGCTTGGTTAGTGGCAGCTCACGGGGCTACACCTTC. The chain is built from TRBV5-1 and TRBJ1-2; D call uncertain. Germline V gene sequence: CDR1 SGHRS, CDR2 YFSETQ. The CDR3 contains 15 residues. Trimming removed 0 bases from V and 8 bases from J, with 17 bases in between. The full variable domain, completed using reference TRBV5-1 and TRBJ1-2, is KAGVTQTPRYLIKTRGQQVTLSCSPISGHRSVSWYQQTPGQGLQFLFEYFSETQRNKGNFPGRFSGRQFSNSRSEMNVSTLELGDSALYLCASSLVSGSSRGYTFGSGTRLTVV.